This TCR beta chain came from a study of preoperative IRX-2 immunotherapy in early breast cancer. Described treatment: preoperative locoregional IRX-2 cytokine immunotherapy. This phase Ib study tested locoregional IRX-2 cytokine immunotherapy given before surgery. J gave up 5 bases and V 4 bases, and 8 bases lay outside the gene matches. Per germline, CDR1 MGHRA and CDR2 YSYEKL. CDR3 length: 16 amino acids. The protocol was immunoSEQ multiplex PCR, while the TCRdb copy is restricted to in-frame clones and leaves out a portion. Of around 30,000 clones listed, about four fifths are singletons. The gene calls are TRBV4-1 and TRBJ2-5; 12 nucleotides line up with TRBD2. The source was lymph node tissue, collected from a patient treated with IRX-2 immunotherapy. The sequence derives from a human donor with breast cancer. The CDR3 nucleotides read TGCGCCAGCAGCCGCGGACTAGCGGGGACCGGGGAGACCCAGTACTTC. Translated, it gives CASSRGLAGTGETQYF.